This T cell receptor (beta chain) was sequenced for a study of T cells in Graves' hyperthyroidism and ophthalmopathy (dated by TCRdb to about 2019). Describing the broader study: Peripheral blood samples were taken at initial diagnosis, before any treatment was given. A discovery cohort of roughly 100 patients, about 40 with Graves' ophthalmopathy and about 58 with stable Graves' hyperthyroidism, was used to find distinguishing TCR V-J signatures. The 100 or so discovery patients were randomly divided into training and test sets at a 7:3 ratio. In more than 5 Graves' hyperthyroidism patients, the study also compared T-cell repertoires from thyroid tissue with T-cell repertoires from blood. Whether ophthalmopathy could be predicted prospectively was tested in an independent validation cohort made up of 18 hyperthyroidism patients plus 17 patients who later progressed to ophthalmopathy. According to the paper, TCR Vbeta CDR3 sequencing was carried out on approximately 140 peripheral blood samples, which came from 40 to 45 ophthalmopathy, around 74 hyperthyroidism and approximately 17 progressor patients. After sampling, hyperthyroidism patients received methimazole starting at 30 mg daily, and ophthalmopathy patients received high-dose intravenous methylprednisolone. What the authors observed across the whole study: A model built on a 13 V-J signature distinguished ophthalmopathy from stable hyperthyroidism, reaching around 88% sensitivity and under 84% specificity in cross-validation and 80%/75% in testing. Most expanded thyroid clonotypes (frequency above 0.001) were also detected in blood, a finding suggesting that blood repertoires may reflect thyroid immune responses. Sample size was not statistically predetermined, and investigators were not blinded to group allocation. In validation, the model predicted progression to ophthalmopathy a median of about 6.5 months before onset, with about 70% sensitivity and almost 75% specificity.

Stable Graves' hyperthyroidism was defined as the absence of progression to ophthalmopathy over 18 months of follow-up. The hyperthyroidism patients were between 18 and 65 years old and newly diagnosed, with a disease duration of less than 2 months. The study excluded patients with uncontrolled infections, other autoimmune diseases, pregnancy or lactation. Diagnoses relied on clinical symptoms, serum thyroxine and TRAb, thyroid ultrasound and orbital computed tomography. PBMCs were separated from 10 ml of fresh peripheral blood using Ficoll-Paque density gradient centrifugation. Total RNA was extracted using Trizol reagent, and RNA quality was assessed on an Agilent 2100 Bioanalyzer. Measured from the cysteine to the phenylalanine, the CDR3 is 17 residues long. Only the CDR3 DNA stays, 51 bases, in frame from base 1. V was cut back by 5 bases and J by 5 bases, leaving a gap of 19 bases between them.

In this sample, this clonotype turned up many times. The clone's antigen remains unknown. Nothing much larger sits one base from this clone, and base qualities are not available. TCR beta CDR3 regions were amplified from RNA transcripts. The first round of RT-PCR for the TCR CDR3 was performed with the HTBI primer set and the Qiagen OneStep RT-PCR kit. A second multiplex PCR round built the libraries, followed by size selection and purification. The libraries were sequenced on an Illumina HiSeq2000 using paired-end 100 bp reads. On the study's bioinformatics: SOAPnuke was used to process the raw data, throwing out any read that contained adapters or uncalled bases, had a mean Phred below 15, or lacked an exact constant-primer or identifier match. High-quality paired reads were merged using COPE v1.2.5, and each unique nucleotide sequence was defined as a clonotype. MiTCR v1.1 was used to align clonotypes to the IMGT TRBV, TRBD and TRBJ reference segments. Analysis was restricted to V-J combinations with a frequency above 0.0001, which covered roughly 99% of repertoires. A TCS score was defined as the ratio between F50 (clonal expansion) and ExV (chaos), using BLOSUM62-based TCRdist between CDR3 peptides within each V-J. Welch's t-statistics and random forest reduced several hundred V-J features to 13, which were used in a naive Bayes classifier (R e1071). TCRdb reran the public reads through fastp at Q25 and MiXCR, keeping productive beta chains. Rows are unified per CDR3 protein, each entry keeping the most common DNA and genes. The V and J calls and clone size come from TCRdb's table, not from the authors' own analysis. The sample yields about 550,000 distinct CDR3 sequences; roughly 20% were counted once. The ten largest clonotypes hold 26% of the sample.

The receptor was isolated from a man aged 18 to 29 with Graves' hyperthyroidism. The chain employs TRBV12-3 or TRBV12-4 and TRBJ2-6; a weak D assignment points to TRBD2 (5 bases agree). The sample was blood. The nucleotide sequence reads TGTGCCAGCAGTCCCCAACCCTCGGGGTTCTGGGCCAACGTCCTGACTTTC. It specifies CASSPQPSGFWANVLTF.